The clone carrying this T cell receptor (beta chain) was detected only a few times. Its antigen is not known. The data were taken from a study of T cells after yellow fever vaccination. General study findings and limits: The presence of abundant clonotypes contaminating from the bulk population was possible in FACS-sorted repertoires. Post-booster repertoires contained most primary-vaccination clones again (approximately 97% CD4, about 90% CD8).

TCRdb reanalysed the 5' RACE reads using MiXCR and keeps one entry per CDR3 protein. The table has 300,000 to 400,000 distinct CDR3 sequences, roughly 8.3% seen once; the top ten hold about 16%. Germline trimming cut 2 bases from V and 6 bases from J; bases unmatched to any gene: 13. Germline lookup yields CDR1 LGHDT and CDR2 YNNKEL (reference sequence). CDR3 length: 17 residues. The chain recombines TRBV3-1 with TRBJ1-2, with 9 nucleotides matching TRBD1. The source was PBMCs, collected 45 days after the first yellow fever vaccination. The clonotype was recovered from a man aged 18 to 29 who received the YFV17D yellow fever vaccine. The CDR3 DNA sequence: TGTGCCAGCAGCCAACGATTTACAGGGGGCGGCTTTGATGGCTACACCTTC. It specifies CASSQRFTGGGFDGYTF.